The text below deals with one T cell receptor beta chain. With 60 Vbeta and 13 Jbeta primers, the PCR was carried out. Sequencing used immunoSEQ multiplex PCR; TCRdb keeps in-frame clones, though not all of them. The sample lists about 160,000 clones; just over 70% were seen once. Per germline, CDR1 MNHNS and CDR2 SASEGT. The V gene end was trimmed by 2 bases and the J gene end by 3 bases; junction bases not matched to a gene: 5. This CDR3 is 16 amino acids long. This record comes from a study of cytomegalovirus exposure and HLA in healthy donors. The TCR comes from a man younger than 30 in good health and CMV-seropositive. The specimen was PBMCs. V is TRBV6-1 and J is TRBJ2-3, with 10 bases that match TRBD2. The DNA of the CDR3 is TGTGCCAGCAGTGAACCGGTAGCGGGAGGAACAGATACGCAGTATTTT. It codes for CASSEPVAGGTDTQYF.